The 30 T cell receptor beta chains presented below share a single source sample, sequenced in a study of blood T cell repertoires in COVID-19. The method was immunoSEQ multiplex PCR; TCRdb's version includes in-frame clones alone and lacks a portion of them. The table shows hundreds of thousands of clones, with about nine tenths occurring only once. Sequenced material: peripheral blood. Source of these receptors: a woman aged 50 to 60 with COVID-19, enrolled during active disease.

V is TRBV7-3 and J is TRBJ2-1; 7 bases line up with TRBD1. The CDR3 consists of 15 residues. Per the germline V gene, CDR1 is SGHTA and CDR2 is FQGTGA. V trimming: 0 bases; J trimming: 8 bases; junction bases outside the gene matches: 7. The CDR3 sequence: CASSLTTGKVDEQFF. The CDR3, as DNA: TGTGCCAGCAGCTTAACGACAGGGAAAGTTGATGAGCAGTTCTTC. Full variable domain (rest looked up from reference TRBV7-3 and TRBJ2-1): GAGVSQTPSNKVTEKGKYVELRCDPISGHTALYWYRQSLGQGPEFLIYFQGTGAADDSGLPNDRFFAVRPEGSVSTLKIQRTERGDSAVYLCASSLTTGKVDEQFFGPGTRLTVL.

The chain combines TRBV24-1 with TRBJ2-2; tentatively, D is TRBD1 (5 bases). V was shortened by 9 bases and J by 3 bases, with 13 bases between the two germline ends. Germline lookup yields CDR1 KGHDR and CDR2 SFDVKD. The CDR3 consists of 14 residues. This CDR3 reads CATQGDRDTGELFF. In DNA, the CDR3 is TGTGCCACCCAGGGTGATCGGGACACCGGGGAGCTGTTTTTT.

CDR3: CASSLTGTDLSPGPQHF. The CDR3 coding sequence is TGTGCCAGCAGCTTGACCGGGACAGACCTCTCCCCCGGGCCCCAGCATTTT. The chain links TRBV5-5 to TRBJ1-5; 7 nucleotides align to TRBD1. Germline-derived CDR1 and CDR2 are SGHKS and YYEKEE (reference sequence). The trim removed 1 base at V and 9 bases at J, leaving 16 bases unmatched. CDR3 length equals 17 residues.

The chain links TRBV29-1 to TRBJ2-7; TRBD1 agrees at 8 bases. The V segment lost 4 bases and the J segment 5 bases; nucleotides outside the gene matches: 10. The germline V gene has CDR1 SQVTM and CDR2 ANQGSEA. CDR3 length equals 14 residues. CDR3 sequence reads: CSVAPGQGSNEQYF. DNA for the CDR3: TGCAGCGTTGCCCCCGGACAGGGTTCGAACGAGCAGTACTTC.

In its sample, this clone was seen once. This chain links TRBV11-2 with TRBJ2-4; 8 positions agree with TRBD2. Germline values: CDR1 SGHAT, CDR2 FQNNGV. The CDR3 consists of 15 residues. With 5 bases clipped from V and 3 bases from J, the junction kept 6 bases outside the gene matches. CDR3 sequence (DNA): TGTGCCAGCAGCGACGGACTAGCCAGCAAAAACATTCAGTACTTC. As protein: CASSDGLASKNIQYF.

The chain has TRBV6-5 and TRBJ2-1; perhaps TRBD2 as D (5 bases). Trimming left V 4 bases short and J 12 bases short, with 13 bases between. This CDR3 contains 12 residues. Germline values: CDR1 MNHEY, CDR2 SVGAGI. CDR3 region: CASSSTAGGQFF. The CDR3 nucleotides read TGTGCCAGCAGTTCGACGGCGGGCGGGCAGTTCTTC.

This clone is a singleton in its sample. V gene TRBV27 combines with J gene TRBJ1-3, with no clear D. The ends were cut back, 1 base at V and 8 bases at J, with 9 bases in the middle. This CDR3 spans 13 amino acids. Looked up from germline, CDR1 is MNHEY and CDR2 is SMNVEV (reference sequence). This chain's CDR3 is CASSLLSGDTIYF. Written as DNA, the CDR3 is TGTGCCAGCAGTTTATTATCGGGTGACACCATATATTTT.

The chain combines TRBV7-6 with TRBJ1-2; no firm D call. V was pared by 4 bases and J by 8 bases, with 11 bases between. CDR3 length equals 12 residues. CDR1 and CDR2 from the germline V gene are SGHVS and FNYEAQ. The CDR3 nucleotides are TGTGCCAGCAGCTCCTGGGGAGGCGGCTACACCTTC. It codes for CASSSWGGGYTF.

This clone was detected a few times. The V call is TRBV6-5, the J call TRBJ1-1, with D perhaps TRBD1 (6 bases). The germline gives CDR1 MNHEY, CDR2 SVGAGI. CDR3 length: 13 amino acids. V lost 5 bases and J 1 base, leaving 8 bases between the germline ends. The CDR3 sequence: CASSRGGNTEAFF. CDR3 in DNA: TGTGCCAGCAGTAGAGGGGGGAACACTGAAGCTTTCTTT.

This chain joins TRBV27 and TRBJ2-3, with 11 bases aligning to TRBD1. The CDR3 runs to 17 residues. V dropped 6 bases and J dropped 6; count of bases not matched to a gene: 14. CDR1 is MNHEY and CDR2 is SMNVEV in the germline V gene (reference sequence). CDR3 region: CASSSPYGGQGADTQYF. CDR3 DNA sequence: TGTGCCAGCAGCTCTCCTTATGGAGGACAGGGGGCCGATACGCAGTATTTT.

This sequence joins TRBV5-1 and TRBJ2-6; D call uncertain. Germline V gives CDR1 SGHRS, CDR2 YFSETQ. The CDR3 runs 15 residues. The V and J ends lost 2 bases and 0 bases respectively, with 6 bases between them. For the CDR3, the DNA is TGCGCCAGCAGCTTCGGCGGCTCTGGGGCCAACGTCCTGACTTTC. Translation: CASSFGGSGANVLTF.

The V and J genes are TRBV10-3 and TRBJ2-4, with D possibly being TRBD1 (5 bases). The V gene lost 0 bases and the J gene lost 5 bases, with 17 bases spanning the gap. This CDR3 region has 17 residues. Germline CDR1 is ENHRY and CDR2 is SYGVKD. CDR3 nucleotide sequence: TGTGCCATCAGTGAGTCCCGACAGAAGCAAGACCAAAACATTCAGTACTTC. Its translation: CAISESRQKQDQNIQYF.

The DNA for the CDR3 is TGCAGCGTTAAAGGGACAGGGGGCAGGGAGCAGTTCTTC. This encodes CSVKGTGGREQFF. The chain recombines TRBV29-1 with TRBJ2-1; the match to TRBD1 covers 12 bases. The V gene's germline CDR1 is SQVTM and CDR2 ANQGSEA. The CDR3 contains 13 residues. Losses at the gene ends were 5 bases for V and 10 bases for J; bases not matched to a gene: 6.

This clone was observed a few times. The chain employs TRBV10-2 and TRBJ2-5, with unresolved D. This CDR3 region has 12 residues. Germline lookup yields CDR1 WSHSY and CDR2 SAAADI. With 6 bases removed from V and 5 bases from J, the gap between germline ends came to 10 bases. The CDR3 DNA reads as TGCGCCAGCAGCGCACGCGTTGAGACCCAGTACTTC. It encodes CASSARVETQYF.

The genes are TRBV24-1 and TRBJ2-1, with D tentatively TRBD1 (7 bases). Trimming stripped 4 bases from V and 7 bases from J, with 19 bases between. The CDR3 has 16 amino acids. Germline V gives CDR1 KGHDR, CDR2 SFDVKD. CDR3 sequence: CATSDRAAGGRNEQFF. CDR3 sequence (DNA): TGTGCCACCAGTGACCGAGCGGCAGGGGGGCGAAATGAGCAGTTCTTC.

The gene calls are TRBV7-3 and TRBJ2-1; 8 bases match TRBD2. The ends lost 1 base at V and 4 bases at J; junction bases unmatched: 3. Looked up from germline, CDR1 is SGHTA and CDR2 is FQGTGA. This CDR3 spans 15 amino acids. CDR3 sequence: CASSLSGRTYNEQFF. The CDR3 coding sequence is TGTGCCAGCAGCTTAAGCGGGAGGACTTACAATGAGCAGTTCTTC.

A single count supports this clone. The chain carries TRBV2 and TRBJ2-1, with 13 positions matching TRBD2. The CDR3 contains 16 residues. Germline CDR1 and CDR2: SNHLY and FYNNEI. The V segment lost 4 bases and the J segment 5 bases; nucleotides outside the gene matches: 5. The CDR3 region has the DNA TGTGCCAGCAGTGCTCGACTAGCGGGAGGTCACAATGAGCAGTTCTTC. Amino acid sequence: CASSARLAGGHNEQFF.

The CDR3 region has the DNA TGTGCCAGCTCCGGTACGTACTACGAGCAGTACTTC. This gives the protein CASSGTYYEQYF. The V and J genes are TRBV18 and TRBJ2-7; unclear D gene. Germline V gene data show CDR1 as KGHSH and CDR2 as LQKENI. CDR3 size: 12 residues. V shed 6 bases and J shed 3 bases, with 9 bases lying between them.

About this clone itself: The same CDR3 is also encoded by other DNA sequences in this sample. This chain links TRBV10-3 with TRBJ2-7; 7 nucleotides align to TRBD1. The CDR3 runs 13 residues. Germline values: CDR1 ENHRY, CDR2 SYGVKD. V lost 6 bases to trimming and J lost 4 bases; unmatched junction nucleotides: 6. The CDR3 DNA is TGTGCCATCAGGGGGACAGAGACATACGAGCAGTACTTC. It encodes CAIRGTETYEQYF.

The chain links TRBV4-2 to TRBJ1-1; the D gene is possibly TRBD1 (6 bases). The V and J ends lost 1 base and 4 bases respectively, with 13 bases between them. The germline V gene encodes CDR1 LGHNA and CDR2 YNFKEQ. This CDR3 spans 15 amino acids. CDR3 sequence: CASSQGGGGFTEAFF. CDR3 bases: TGTGCCAGCAGCCAAGGGGGGGGCGGGTTCACTGAAGCTTTCTTT.

This clone came up once. The chain employs TRBV29-1 and TRBJ2-3, with D unclear. Germline loops: CDR1 SQVTM, CDR2 ANQGSEA. CDR3 length: 13 amino acids. The V end lost 4 bases, the J end lost 0 bases, and 8 bases lay between the germline ends. CDR3 coding DNA: TGCAGCGTTGTGGTCACTAGCACAGATACGCAGTATTTT. Encoded protein: CSVVVTSTDTQYF.

The chain employs TRBV7-9 and TRBJ2-1, with unresolved D. CDR1 and CDR2 (germline): SEHNR, FQNEAQ (reference sequence). V lost 11 bases to trimming and J lost 0 bases, with 14 bases between them. The CDR3 has 14 amino acids. Here the CDR3 reads CAQQAGPSYNEQFF. In DNA form, the CDR3 reads TGTGCCCAGCAAGCAGGTCCCTCCTACAATGAGCAGTTCTTC.

This clone was found once. This chain uses TRBV11-2 with TRBJ1-1; the D gene is possibly TRBD1 (5 bases). Trimming stripped 1 base from V and 6 bases from J, with 12 bases between. The V gene's germline CDR1 is SGHAT and CDR2 FQNNGV. This CDR3 spans 14 amino acids. The CDR3 DNA reads as TGTGCCAGCAGCTTAGTGATCGGCAGGGCTGAAGCTTTCTTT. This encodes CASSLVIGRAEAFF.

The chain uses TRBV29-1 and TRBJ2-4; TRBD1 agrees at 9 bases. The CDR3 is 12 residues long. Germline CDR1 SQVTM, CDR2 ANQGSEA. CDR3 DNA sequence: TGCATCGCCAGGGACAGGGCCGACATTCAGTACTTC. Residues: CIARDRADIQYF.

The gene calls are TRBV21-1 and TRBJ1-1; the table gives TRBD1 as D, unverified against the DNA. TRBV21-1 is termed a pseudogene. The CDR3 has 15 amino acids. CDR3 bases: TGTGCCAGCAGCAGGGGGGGACAGGTGAACACTGAAGCTTTCTTT. It yields the protein CASSRGGQVNTEAFF.

This clone was counted only a few times. The CDR3 protein is CASSLGASAPYEQYF. As DNA, the CDR3 is TGTGCCAGCAGCTTAGGGGCTAGCGCCCCCTACGAGCAGTACTTC. The chain carries TRBV7-2 and TRBJ2-7, with a tentative D call TRBD2 (6 bases). With 1 base removed from V and 2 bases from J, the gap between germline ends came to 12 bases. This CDR3 region has 15 residues. In germline, CDR1 is SGHTA, CDR2 FQGNSA.

The gene calls are TRBV11-2 and TRBJ2-7, with D maybe TRBD1 (5 bases). The germline V gene encodes CDR1 SGHAT and CDR2 FQNNGV. CDR3 size: 13 residues. Deletions cut 1 base from V and 1 base from J, with 5 bases between. The CDR3 DNA sequence: TGTGCCAGCAGCTTAGGACAGTCCTACGAGCAGTACTTC. Translating gives CASSLGQSYEQYF.

The J gene is TRBJ2-5, the V gene TRBV14; weak D call: TRBD1 (5 bases). The V end was cut by 6 bases, the J end by 1 base, with 9 bases between. Germline-derived CDR1 and CDR2 are SGHDN and FVKESK. This CDR3 is built from 13 residues. CDR3 amino acids: CASRRQPQETQYF. The CDR3 DNA sequence: TGTGCCAGCAGACGACAGCCCCAAGAGACCCAGTACTTC.

V gene TRBV5-6 combines with J gene TRBJ2-1; tentatively, D is TRBD2 (6 bases). The V end was cut by 0 bases, the J end by 4 bases, with 11 bases between. Per germline, CDR1 SGHDT and CDR2 YYEEEE. This CDR3 comprises 15 residues. Here the CDR3 DNA reads TGTGCCAGCAGCTTGGTGCTAGCGCCATACAATGAGCAGTTCTTC. Translating it yields CASSLVLAPYNEQFF.

This clone occurred once. This rearrangement joins TRBV4-2 to TRBJ1-2; no reliable D call. This CDR3 contains 14 residues. In germline, CDR1 is LGHNA, CDR2 YNFKEQ. V lost 1 base and J lost 6, with 12 bases in between. The CDR3 coding sequence is TGTGCCAGCAGCCAAGGCGCGGGGAGCAATGGCTACACCTTC. Its translation: CASSQGAGSNGYTF.